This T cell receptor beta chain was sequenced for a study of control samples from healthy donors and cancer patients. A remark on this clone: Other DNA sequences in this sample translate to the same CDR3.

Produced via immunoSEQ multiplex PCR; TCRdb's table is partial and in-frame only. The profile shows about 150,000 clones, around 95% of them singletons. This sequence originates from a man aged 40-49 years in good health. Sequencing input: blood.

The CDR3 loop reads CASSGQVNQPQHF. The CDR3 DNA reads as TGTGCCAGCAGTGGACAGGTCAATCAGCCCCAGCATTTT. This chain joins TRBV2 and TRBJ1-5; D might be TRBD1 (6 bases). Trimming pared 4 bases from V and 3 bases from J, leaving 7 bases between. Looked up from germline, CDR1 is SNHLY and CDR2 is FYNNEI. The CDR3 is made up of 13 amino acids.